A selection of T cell receptor beta chains follows, all from one sample in a study of OX40 agonist ivuxolimab in advanced cancers. Libraries were prepared by immunoSEQ multiplex PCR; TCRdb keeps only in-frame clonotypes and omits some of them. In the table there are about 45,000 clones, approximately 88% of which are singletons. The sample consisted of CD4+ or CD8+ T cells sorted from blood, taken in a trial of the OX40 agonist ivuxolimab. Source of these receptors: an adult with an advanced solid tumor such as melanoma, head and neck, liver or kidney cancer. Both conserved end residues are part of each CDR3. The D gene is left open where the match is weak. Only some rows state a clone size, as once, few, many or a class for expanded clones.

V gene: TRBV7-2; clone size: NA; J gene: TRBJ2-7; D gene: TRBD1; CDR3 DNA: TGTGCCAGCAGCCCACAACAGGGGGTGAGACACGAGCAGTACTTC; CDR3 protein: CASSPQQGVRHEQYF
V gene: TRBV14; clone size: NA; J gene: TRBJ2-5; D gene: NA; CDR3 DNA: TGTGCCAGCAGCCCGATAGCGGAGGGATACCAAGAGACCCAGTACTTC; CDR3 protein: CASSPIAEGYQETQYF
V gene: TRBV7-3; clone size: NA; J gene: TRBJ2-7; D gene: NA; CDR3 DNA: TGTGCCAGCAGCCCTCCATTGCCCTCCTACGAGCAGTACTTC; CDR3 protein: CASSPPLPSYEQYF
V gene: TRBV9; clone size: NA; J gene: TRBJ1-2; D gene: NA; CDR3 DNA: TGTGCCAGCAGCGAGCTCCCCCGGTTAGCTAACTATGGCTACACCTTC; CDR3 protein: CASSELPRLANYGYTF
V gene: TRBV11-2; clone size: NA; J gene: TRBJ2-7; D gene: NA; CDR3 DNA: TGTGCCAGCAGCTCCGGGCGGGGCGCCTTTTACGAGCAGTACTTC; CDR3 protein: CASSSGRGAFYEQYF
V gene: TRBV4-1; clone size: once; J gene: TRBJ2-1; D gene: NA; CDR3 DNA: TGCGCCAGCAGCCCCAACAGGTACAATGAGCAGTTCTTC; CDR3 protein: CASSPNRYNEQFF
V gene: TRBV2; clone size: NA; J gene: TRBJ1-4; D gene: NA; CDR3 DNA: TGTGCCAGCAGGGGGGATATCGAAAAACTGTTTTTT; CDR3 protein: CASRGDIEKLFF
V gene: TRBV6-1; clone size: NA; J gene: TRBJ2-1; D gene: TRBD2; CDR3 DNA: TGTGCCACCCCTTCGGGCGGGAGTCTTGAGCAGTTCTTC; CDR3 protein: CATPSGGSLEQFF
V gene: TRBV27; clone size: NA; J gene: TRBJ1-4; D gene: NA; CDR3 DNA: TGTGCCAGCAGCGGGACTTCGACTAATGAAAAACTGTTTTTT; CDR3 protein: CASSGTSTNEKLFF
V gene: TRBV10-2; clone size: NA; J gene: TRBJ1-1; D gene: NA; CDR3 DNA: TGCGCCAGCAGGGACGGGAACACTGAAGCTTTCTTT; CDR3 protein: CASRDGNTEAFF
V gene: TRBV6-6; clone size: NA; J gene: TRBJ1-5; D gene: NA; CDR3 DNA: TGTGCCAGCAGTCGGTATCAGCCCCAGCATTTT; CDR3 protein: CASSRYQPQHF